This T cell receptor beta chain was profiled in a study of control samples from healthy donors and cancer patients. This clone has only one observation. Germline loops: CDR1 MGHRA, CDR2 YSYEKL. The CDR3 spans 14 residues. The germline V and J ends were trimmed by 1 base and 15 bases, with 19 bases remaining between them. TCRdb keeps only in-frame clones here, not all; method: immunoSEQ multiplex PCR. This table has around 40,000 clones, more than 85% appearing once. The rearrangement uses TRBV4-1 and TRBJ2-4; a weak D match, TRBD1 (5 bases). Sequencing was done on a sample of PBMCs. The receptor's source is a woman aged 40 to 49 with head and neck cancer. Written as DNA, the CDR3 is TGCGCCAGCAGCCAAGCCGCTCAGGGTTCCCTCCTGTACTTC. Translation: CASSQAAQGSLLYF.